These 12 T cell receptor beta chains were sequenced from one sample in a study of tumor-infiltrating lymphocytes in oesophageal squamous cell carcinoma. TCRdb used MiXCR to reprocess the PCR reads, holding one entry per CDR3 protein. The repertoire holds tens of thousands of distinct CDR3 sequences, with about a third as singletons. Input material: esophageal tumor tissue. All receptors derive from a female donor with esophageal squamous cell carcinoma.

Comments on this clonotype: Since no conserved phenylalanine or tryptophan closes the CDR3, a read error is the likely cause. The limits of the CDR3 on the DNA are not certain, so only TCRdb's listed CDR3 is given. V gene TRBV7-9 combines with J gene TRBJ2-6. The CDR3 is made up of 8 amino acids, end residues included. Germline CDR1 is SEHNR and CDR2 is FQNEAQ (reference sequence). The CDR3: CASSTSLP.

At least ten counts were recorded for this clonotype. The J gene is TRBJ2-1, the V gene TRBV12-3 or TRBV12-4, with 7 bases aligning to TRBD2. Trimming cost V 3 bases and J 5 bases; bases outside gene matches: 7. The CDR3 is 15 amino acids. In nucleotides, the CDR3 is TGTGCCAGCAGTTTTGCCCTAGCGGCAAACAATGAGCAGTTCTTC. The encoded protein is CASSFALAANNEQFF.

The chain carries TRBV7-8 and TRBJ1-4; 7 nucleotides agree with TRBD1. The CDR3 sequence is 16 residues long. With 2 bases clipped from V and 11 bases from J, the junction kept 14 bases outside the gene matches. Per germline, CDR1 SGHVS and CDR2 FQNEAQ. Here the CDR3 DNA reads TGTGCCAGCAGCTTAAAAGGGGGCGCTCAAAAGGACAAACTGTTTTTT. It is translated as CASSLKGGAQKDKLFF.

This clonotype was picked up many times. This rearrangement joins TRBV10-2 to TRBJ2-7; the match to TRBD1 covers 9 bases. The CDR3 spans 15 residues. J was trimmed by 2 bases and V by 4 bases; bases with no gene match: 6. CDR1 is WSHSY and CDR2 is SAAADI in the germline V gene. CDR3 amino acids: CASSVLGTGPYEQYF. Written as DNA, the CDR3 is TGCGCCAGCAGTGTGTTAGGGACAGGGCCCTACGAGCAGTACTTC.

The chain links TRBV15 to TRBJ1-2; no firm D call. The CDR3 sequence is 14 residues long. V was trimmed by 6 bases and J by 1 base, leaving 12 bases between them. CDR1 LNHNV and CDR2 YYDKDF come from the germline V gene (reference sequence). This CDR3 is CATRGAGINYGYTF. CDR3 bases: TGTGCCACCAGGGGCGCGGGGATTAACTATGGCTACACCTTC.

This chain connects TRBV6-8 to TRBJ2-4, with D possibly being TRBD1 (6 bases). Trimming shortened V by 1 base and J by 13 bases, and 17 bases separated the two germline ends. Germline V gene sequence: CDR1 MNHGY, CDR2 SAAAGT. CDR3 size: 14 residues. The CDR3 sequence: CASSYFPGAGEQYF. CDR3 DNA sequence: TGTGCCAGCAGTTACTTCCCAGGGGCAGGAGAGCAGTACTTC.

This clonotype was seen repeatedly, ten times or more. The rearrangement uses TRBV19 and TRBJ2-5; D is possibly TRBD2 (6 bases). Germline CDR1 is LNHDA and CDR2 is SQIVND (reference sequence). The CDR3 totals 14 residues. Trimming took off 7 bases at V and 4 bases at J, with 16 bases between the two ends. The CDR3 loop reads CASKAPGLLETQYF. The DNA for the CDR3 is TGTGCCAGTAAGGCCCCCGGACTACTAGAGACCCAGTACTTC.

This clonotype was recorded many times. The chain uses TRBV18 and TRBJ1-1; D perhaps matches TRBD1 (6 bases). The CDR3 is 14 amino acids. V lost 3 bases and J 5 bases, leaving 13 bases between the germline ends. Germline V gene data show CDR1 as KGHSH and CDR2 as LQKENI. The CDR3 DNA follows: TGTGCCAGCTCACCGTTGGGGGGCGTAACTGAAGCTTTCTTT. This gives the protein CASSPLGGVTEAFF.

As to this clonotype: This CDR3 is missing its conserved last phenylalanine or tryptophan, likely due to a read error. The DNA is left out, because the CDR3 cannot be placed on it with certainty; the CDR3 is given as TCRdb lists it. The genes are TRBV7-9 and TRBJ2-3; the D call of TRBD1 is as the table states it, not checked on the DNA. The CDR3 contains 17 residues when both ends are counted. Germline CDR1 is SEHNR and CDR2 is FQNEAQ (reference sequence). The CDR3 spells CASSPRTGGSGEQYFGP.

This clonotype was detected a few times. This chain links TRBV6-1 with TRBJ2-3, with D perhaps matching TRBD2 (6 bases). CDR3 size: 13 residues. The V end lost 5 bases, the J end lost 6 bases, and 12 bases lay between the germline ends. In germline, CDR1 is MNHNS, CDR2 SASEGT. The CDR3 DNA follows: TGTGCCAGCAGTTCCCAGGCGGGGGATACGCAGTATTTT. Protein: CASSSQAGDTQYF.

This clonotype was seen repeatedly, ten times or more. The chain links TRBV6-1 to TRBJ1-1; 9 positions match TRBD1. Judging by the DNA end, TRBJ2-2 fits better; the J call may be wrong. Germline V CDR1 and CDR2: MNHNS, SASEGT. CDR3 size: 15 residues. CDR3: CASSGTGWGTGELFF. In DNA, the CDR3 is TGTGCCAGCAGCGGGACAGGGTGGGGCACCGGGGAGCTGTTTTTT.

This clonotype appeared a few times. Here the CDR3 omits its conserved ending phenylalanine or tryptophan, so a read error is the likely source. No DNA is shown, since the ends of the CDR3 on it are uncertain; the CDR3 is the one TCRdb lists. J is TRBJ2-7 and V is TRBV7-8; the table's D call of TRBD1 was not tested on the DNA. The CDR3 adds up to 16 amino acids, both ends counted. CDR1 and CDR2 from the germline V gene are SGHVS and FQNEAQ. CDR3 in amino acids: CASTNRGPGYGYTFGS.